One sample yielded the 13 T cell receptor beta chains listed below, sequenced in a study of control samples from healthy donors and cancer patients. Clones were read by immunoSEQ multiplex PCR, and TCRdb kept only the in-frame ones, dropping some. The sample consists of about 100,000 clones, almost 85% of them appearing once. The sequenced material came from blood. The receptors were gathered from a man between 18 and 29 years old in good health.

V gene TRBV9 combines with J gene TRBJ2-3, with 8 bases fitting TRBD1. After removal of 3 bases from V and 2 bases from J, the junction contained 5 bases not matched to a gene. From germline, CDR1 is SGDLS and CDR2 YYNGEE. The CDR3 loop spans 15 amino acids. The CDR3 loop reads CASSAQGAFTDTQYF. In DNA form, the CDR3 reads TGTGCCAGCAGCGCTCAGGGGGCATTCACAGATACGCAGTATTTT. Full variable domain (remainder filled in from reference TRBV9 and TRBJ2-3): DSGVTQTPKHLITATGQRVTLRCSPRSGDLSVYWYQQSLDQGLQFLIQYYNGEERAKGNILERFSAQQFPDLHSELNLSSLELGDSALYFCASSAQGAFTDTQYFGPGTRLTVL.

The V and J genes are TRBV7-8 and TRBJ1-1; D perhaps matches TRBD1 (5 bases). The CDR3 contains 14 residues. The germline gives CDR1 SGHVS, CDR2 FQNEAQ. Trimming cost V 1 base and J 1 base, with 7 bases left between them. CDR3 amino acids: CASSLGGGNTEAFF. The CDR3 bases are TGTGCCAGCAGCTTAGGGGGGGGGAACACTGAAGCTTTCTTT.

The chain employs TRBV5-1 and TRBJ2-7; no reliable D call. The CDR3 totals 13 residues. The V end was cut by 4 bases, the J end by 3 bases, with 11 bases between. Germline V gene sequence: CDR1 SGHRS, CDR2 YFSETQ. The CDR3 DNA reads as TGCGCCAGCAGCAACTTGGGATTCTACGAGCAGTACTTC. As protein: CASSNLGFYEQYF.

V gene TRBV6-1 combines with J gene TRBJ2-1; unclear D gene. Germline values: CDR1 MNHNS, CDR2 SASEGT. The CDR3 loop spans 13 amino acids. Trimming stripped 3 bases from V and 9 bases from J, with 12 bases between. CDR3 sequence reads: CASSERRSGEQFF. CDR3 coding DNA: TGTGCCAGCAGTGAGCGAAGGTCGGGTGAGCAGTTCTTC.

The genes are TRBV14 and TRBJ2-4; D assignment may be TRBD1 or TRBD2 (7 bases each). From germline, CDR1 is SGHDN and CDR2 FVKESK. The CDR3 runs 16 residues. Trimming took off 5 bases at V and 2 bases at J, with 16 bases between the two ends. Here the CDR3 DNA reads TGTGCCAGCAGCTCCAGGGGGGGGACGACCAAAAACATTCAGTACTTC. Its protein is CASSSRGGTTKNIQYF.

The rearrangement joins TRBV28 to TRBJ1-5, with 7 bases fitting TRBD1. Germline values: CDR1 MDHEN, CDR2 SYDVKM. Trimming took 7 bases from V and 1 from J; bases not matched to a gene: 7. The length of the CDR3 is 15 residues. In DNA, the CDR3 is TGTGCCAGCACCCCCACAGGGGTGAGCAATCAGCCCCAGCATTTT. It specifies CASTPTGVSNQPQHF.

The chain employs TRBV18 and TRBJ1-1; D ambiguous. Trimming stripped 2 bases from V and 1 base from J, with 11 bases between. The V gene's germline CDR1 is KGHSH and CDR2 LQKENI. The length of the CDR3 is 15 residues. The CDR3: CASSPAGFANTEAFF. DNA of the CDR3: TGTGCCAGCTCACCAGCTGGTTTTGCGAACACTGAAGCTTTCTTT. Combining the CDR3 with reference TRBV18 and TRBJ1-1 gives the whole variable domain NAGVMQNPRHLVRRRGQEARLRCSPMKGHSHVYWYRQLPEEGLKFMVYLQKENIIDESGMPKERFSAEFPKEGPSILRIQQVVRGDSAAYFCASSPAGFANTEAFFGQGTRLTVV.

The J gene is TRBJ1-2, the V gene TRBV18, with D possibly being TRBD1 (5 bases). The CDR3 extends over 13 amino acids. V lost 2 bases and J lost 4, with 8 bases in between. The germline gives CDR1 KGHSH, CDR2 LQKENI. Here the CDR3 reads CASSPTGGYGYTF. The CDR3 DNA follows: TGTGCCAGCTCACCAACGGGGGGCTATGGCTACACCTTC.

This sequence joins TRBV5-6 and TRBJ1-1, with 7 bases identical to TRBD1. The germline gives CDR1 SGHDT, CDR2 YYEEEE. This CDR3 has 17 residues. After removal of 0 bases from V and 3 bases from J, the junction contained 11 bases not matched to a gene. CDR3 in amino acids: CASSLVDRALLDTEAFF. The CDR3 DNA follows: TGTGCCAGCAGCTTGGTCGACAGGGCCCTTCTTGACACTGAAGCTTTCTTT.

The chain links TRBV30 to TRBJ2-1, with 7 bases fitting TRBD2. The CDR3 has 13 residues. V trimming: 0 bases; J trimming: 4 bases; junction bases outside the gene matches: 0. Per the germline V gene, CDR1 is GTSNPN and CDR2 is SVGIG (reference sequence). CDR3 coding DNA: TGTGCCTGGAGTGTGGGGGGGTACAATGAGCAGTTCTTC. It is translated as CAWSVGGYNEQFF.

Here the CDR3 reads CASSPRNTEAFF. CDR3 DNA: TGTGCCAGCAGCCCCCGGAACACTGAAGCTTTCTTT. The chain couples TRBV5-8 to TRBJ1-1; D not certain. Trimming removed 4 bases at V and 1 base at J, with 5 bases between. Per the germline V gene, CDR1 is SGHTS and CDR2 is YDEGEE. The CDR3 runs 12 residues.

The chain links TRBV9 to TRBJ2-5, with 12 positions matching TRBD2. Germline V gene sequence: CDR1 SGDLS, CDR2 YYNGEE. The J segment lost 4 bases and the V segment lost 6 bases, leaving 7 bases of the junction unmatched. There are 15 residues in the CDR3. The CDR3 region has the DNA TGTGCCAGCAAGACTAGCGGGGGACCCTCAGAGACCCAGTACTTC. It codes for CASKTSGGPSETQYF.

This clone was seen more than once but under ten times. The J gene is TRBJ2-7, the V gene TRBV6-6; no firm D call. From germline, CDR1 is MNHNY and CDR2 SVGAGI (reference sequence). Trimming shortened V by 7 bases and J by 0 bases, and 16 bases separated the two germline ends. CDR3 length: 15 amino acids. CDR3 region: CASKTNKSNSYEQYV. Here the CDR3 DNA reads TGTGCCAGCAAGACCAATAAGTCCAACTCCTACGAGCAGTACGTC.